A selection of T cell receptor beta chains follows, all from one sample in a study of Graves' ophthalmopathy and Graves' hyperthyroidism. TCRdb re-called the multiplex PCR reads through MiXCR, storing one row per CDR3 protein. This table has 200,000 to 250,000 distinct CDR3 sequences, 45% appearing once. The sample was peripheral blood. These TCRs come from an adult man with Graves' ophthalmopathy. Both conserved end residues are part of each CDR3. A D gene is named only where the DNA matches it firmly. Size values are once, few and many counts, or a class for expanded clones, and some rows have none.

cdr3_nt cdr3_aa clone_size d_call j_call v_call
TGCGCCAGCAGCCTGACAGGGGGAGTTACCTACGAGCAGTACTTC CASSLTGGVTYEQYF NA TRBD1 TRBJ2-7 TRBV5-1
TGTGCCACCAGTGATTCCAGGACAGGGTGGAAACTGTTTTTT CATSDSRTGWKLFF few TRBD1 TRBJ1-4 TRBV24-1
TGTGCCAGCAGCTTCCCCCAGGCCGCAACTAATGAAAAACTGTTTTTT CASSFPQAATNEKLFF NA NA TRBJ1-4 TRBV7-2
TGTGCCAGCAGTGAACTCGACAGGGGGCGGGAGACCCAGTACTTC CASSELDRGRETQYF NA TRBD1 TRBJ2-5 TRBV25-1
TGTGCCAGTAGTATAAGCCCGAGGAGTGAAGCTTTCTTT CASSISPRSEAFF once NA TRBJ1-1 TRBV19
TGTGCCATCAGTGACCCGGACGTAGGGCTCTCCTACGAGCAGTACTTC CAISDPDVGLSYEQYF few NA TRBJ2-7 TRBV10-3
TGTGCCAGCAGCTTAGTTGCTGAAAAACTGTTTTTT CASSLVAEKLFF few NA TRBJ1-4 TRBV7-9
TGTGCCAGCAGCACCGGGACAGTGAACACTGAAGCTTTCTTT CASSTGTVNTEAFF NA TRBD1 TRBJ1-1 TRBV7-2
TGTGCCAGCAGCTTAAGGTCCGGGACTAGCGTGTACGAGCAGTACTTC CASSLRSGTSVYEQYF few TRBD2 TRBJ2-7 TRBV5-5
TGTGCCAGCTCAGACAGGGGGGTTGAGCCCCAGCATTTT CASSDRGVEPQHF NA TRBD1 TRBJ1-5 TRBV27
TGTGCCAGCAGTTATTCGGACAGGCTCAATCAGCCCCAGCATTTT CASSYSDRLNQPQHF few TRBD1 TRBJ1-5 TRBV2
TGTGCCAGCAGCTTAGACGTTAGTTCGGGACTCAACACCGGGGAGCTGTTTTTT CASSLDVSSGLNTGELFF NA NA TRBJ2-2 TRBV7-9
TGTGCCGGCAGCGGTACACAGGGATTGAGTGATCAGCCCCAGCATTTT CAGSGTQGLSDQPQHF NA NA TRBJ1-5 TRBV2
TGCAGCGCCCTGACAGGGGCCACTGAAGCTTTCTTT CSALTGATEAFF NA TRBD1 TRBJ1-1 TRBV29-1
TGTGCCAGCAGTTCAGGGGGCGCGGATAACTATGGCTACACCTTC CASSSGGADNYGYTF NA TRBD1 TRBJ1-2 TRBV28
TGTGCCAGCAGTTACTCAAGCCAAGAGACCCAGTACTTC CASSYSSQETQYF NA NA TRBJ2-5 TRBV10-3
TGCGCCAGCAGCCTGGGGAGGGGGCGAAACTATGGCTACACCTTC CASSLGRGRNYGYTF NA TRBD1 TRBJ1-2 TRBV5-1
TGTGCCAGCAGCCCCTCACACAGTAGCAATCAGCCCCAGCATTTT CASSPSHSSNQPQHF NA NA TRBJ1-5 TRBV5-5
TGTGCCAGCAGTCAGAAAGATAGCAATCAGCCCCAGCATTTT CASSQKDSNQPQHF few NA TRBJ1-5 TRBV12-3/TRBV12-4
TGTGCCAGCAGCCGGGACAGGGGGAGTAACTATGGCTACACCTTC CASSRDRGSNYGYTF NA TRBD1 TRBJ1-2 TRBV9
TGTGCCAGCAGCTCCGGGGACTTGCTTGACGAGCAGTACTTC CASSSGDLLDEQYF NA NA TRBJ2-7 TRBV7-9
TGTGCCAGCAGCCCGGACAGGGGGAGTTACGAGCAGTACTTC CASSPDRGSYEQYF few TRBD1 TRBJ2-7 TRBV7-3
TGTGCCAGCAGCTTAGAGAGGGATCAGCCCCAGCATTTT CASSLERDQPQHF few NA TRBJ1-5 TRBV7-2
TGTGCCAGCAGCACCACGAGGGATCAGCCCCAGCATTTT CASSTTRDQPQHF NA NA TRBJ1-5 TRBV7-6
TGCAGTGCTAGACCGGGACAGCACCAGCCCCAGCATTTT CSARPGQHQPQHF NA TRBD1 TRBJ1-5 TRBV20-1
TGTGCCAGCAGTGCCCAACAGGTGGCCGTCTCCTACGAGCAGTACTTC CASSAQQVAVSYEQYF once NA TRBJ2-7 TRBV10-3
TGTGCCACCAGCATTTTCAGGGGACCCTATGGCTACACCTTC CATSIFRGPYGYTF NA NA TRBJ1-2 TRBV15
TGCAGCGTTACTGACAGAGCTAGAAACACCATATATTTT CSVTDRARNTIYF many NA TRBJ1-3 TRBV29-1
TGTGCCAGCAGTCCCCGGAGTTGGGCCGACGTGTTTGAGCAGTACTTC CASSPRSWADVFEQYF few NA TRBJ2-7 TRBV28